This is a list of T cell receptor beta chains from one sample in a study of CD8 T cells in ankylosing spondylitis. Via MiXCR, TCRdb re-called the 5' RACE reads, giving one row per CDR3 protein. The sample includes approximately 240,000 distinct CDR3 sequences, 20% to 30% seen only once; the top ten take more than 0.6%. The sequenced sample consisted of blood, either unsorted or a sorted T cell fraction (not recorded which). Receptor source: a male donor with ankylosing spondylitis or in good health (not recorded which). Both conserved end residues are part of each CDR3. Each record gives: J gene, D gene, clone size, V gene, CDR3 DNA, CDR3 protein. A D gene is named only where the DNA matches it firmly. Clone sizes are given selectively: once, few, many, or a class where the clone is expanded.

>TRBJ2-5|-|many|TRBV10-3
TGTGCCATCAGTGGGATGGGAGAGACCCAGTACTTC
CAISGMGETQYF
>TRBJ2-7|-|few|TRBV5-1
TGCGCCAGCAGCGCAACCGGGAGCTCCTACGAGCAGTACTTC
CASSATGSSYEQYF
>TRBJ2-3|TRBD2|few|TRBV20-1
TGCAGTGCTAGTCTCCGGGTAGCGGGGGGGCCTTCAGATACGCAGTATTTT
CSASLRVAGGPSDTQYF
>TRBJ2-1|-|few|TRBV10-3
TGTGCCATCAGCGGACAGTTATACAATGAGCAGTTCTTC
CAISGQLYNEQFF
>TRBJ1-5|-|-|TRBV5-6
TGTGCCATGAGCCCCGGGCAGCGGAGGCAGCCCCAGCATTTT
CAMSPGQRRQPQHF
>TRBJ1-1|TRBD1|many|TRBV20-1
TGCAGTGCACTAGGACAGGGTGGCACTGAAGCTTTCTTT
CSALGQGGTEAFF
>TRBJ2-3|TRBD1|-|TRBV5-4
TGTGCCAGCAGCGCCCGACAGGGGGCAGATACGCAGTATTTT
CASSARQGADTQYF
>TRBJ1-1|-|many|TRBV12-3/TRBV12-4
TGTGCCACCCGTCATCAAGTTAGCCGGGGAACTGAAGCTTTCTTT
CATRHQVSRGTEAFF
>TRBJ1-2|-|many|TRBV25-1
TGTGCCAGCAGTGAACGGGTCCACTATGGCTACACCTTC
CASSERVHYGYTF
>TRBJ2-7|-|-|TRBV20-1
TGCAGTGCTAGAGACAGGTGGGGGGAAGGGTTCGAGCAGTACTTC
CSARDRWGEGFEQYF
>TRBJ1-1|-|few|TRBV6-5
TGTGCCAGCAGTTCAGGACGGAACCGAGGGACTGAAGCTTTCTTT
CASSSGRNRGTEAFF
>TRBJ1-2|-|once|TRBV5-1
TGCGCCAGCAGCCCGCGGACAGCCTATGGCTACACCTTC
CASSPRTAYGYTF
>TRBJ2-5|-|-|TRBV20-1
TGCAGTGCTCTCTCCGGGACCCCAGAGACCCAGTACTTC
CSALSGTPETQYF
>TRBJ1-5|-|-|TRBV12-3/TRBV12-4
TGTGCCAGCAGTTGGGAGCCCGATCAGCCCCAGCATTTT
CASSWEPDQPQHF
>TRBJ2-1|TRBD2|many|TRBV10-3
TGTGCCATCAGCGAACCCGCCGGGGCTAGCGGTTCGTACAATGAGCAGTTCTTC
CAISEPAGASGSYNEQFF
>TRBJ2-3|TRBD2|-|TRBV20-1
TGCAGTGCGGTAGCGGGGGCCCAGGGTACGCAGTATTTT
CSAVAGAQGTQYF
>TRBJ2-7|TRBD1|few|TRBV7-9
TGTGCCAGCAGCGGACAGGGGTTCTACGAGCAGTACTTC
CASSGQGFYEQYF
>TRBJ2-5|-|few|TRBV29-1
TGCAGCGTTGAAACCAGACTTCAAGAGACCCAGTACTTC
CSVETRLQETQYF
>TRBJ2-1|TRBD1|-|TRBV20-1
TGCAGTGCTAGTACCAGGACAGGGGGATACAATGAGCAGTTCTTC
CSASTRTGGYNEQFF
>TRBJ1-2|-|-|TRBV6-5
TGTGCCAGCAGTTACGACGGTCTGAATGGACAGCTCTATGGCTACACCTTC
CASSYDGLNGQLYGYTF
>TRBJ2-5|TRBD2|-|TRBV28
TGTGCCAGCAGTTTGTCAGGACTAGCGGGGGAGCTAGGGGAGACCCAGTACTTC
CASSLSGLAGELGETQYF
>TRBJ2-2|-|many|TRBV5-1
TGCGCCAGCAGAGGAGGGGGGGCAGCGAACACCGGGGAGCTGTTTTTT
CASRGGGAANTGELFF
>TRBJ2-1|-|-|TRBV29-1
TGCAGCGCCCGGAGGAACATCTCCTACAATGAGCAGTTCTTC
CSARRNISYNEQFF
>TRBJ2-7|-|-|TRBV12-3/TRBV12-4
TGTGCCAGCAGTGACAACAGGGTTCACGAGCAGTACTTC
CASSDNRVHEQYF
>TRBJ2-1|-|many|TRBV6-1
TGTGCCAGCAGCTCGGGGAGCCCTAACAATGAGCAGTTCTTC
CASSSGSPNNEQFF
>TRBJ2-7|TRBD1|few|TRBV20-1
TGCAGTGCTGGGACAGGGCGCTCCTACGAGCAGTACTTC
CSAGTGRSYEQYF